These 9 T cell receptor beta chains share one sample of origin, sequenced in a study of blood T cell repertoires in COVID-19. The data were produced by immunoSEQ multiplex PCR, yet TCRdb's version contains in-frame clones alone and is incomplete. The sample includes a few hundred thousand clones, about 86% seen only once; the top ten take more than 3%. Source material: PBMCs or T cells enriched from blood (not recorded which). These TCRs come from a man aged 50 or older who had recovered from COVID-19.

This clone was detected ten times or more. The chain carries TRBV28 and TRBJ2-3; 13 nucleotides agree with TRBD2. V was clipped by 5 bases and J by 4 bases; unmatched bases: 3. CDR1 MDHEN and CDR2 SYDVKM come from the germline V gene. This CDR3 comprises 15 residues. This CDR3 is CASSTSGRASDTQYF. The CDR3 bases are TGTGCCAGCAGTACTAGCGGGAGGGCCTCAGATACGCAGTATTTT.

This clone was detected only a few times. J is TRBJ2-2 and V is TRBV7-9; 9 bases agree with TRBD1. Germline CDR1 reads SEHNR; CDR2 reads FQNEAQ (reference sequence). This CDR3 has 19 residues. V lost 4 bases to trimming and J lost 1 base; unmatched junction nucleotides: 13. DNA of the CDR3: TGTGCCAGCAGCTCCCTTAGGGGGGGACAGGGAATGAACACCGGGGAGCTGTTTTTT. This encodes CASSSLRGGQGMNTGELFF.

This clone was seen just once. The rearrangement uses TRBV19 and TRBJ2-1, with D perhaps matching TRBD2 (10 bases). This CDR3 spans 20 amino acids. In germline, CDR1 is LNHDA, CDR2 SQIVND (reference sequence). Trimming removed 6 bases at V and 4 bases at J, with 31 bases between. CDR3 protein: CASSKQGAATKLAGYNEQFF. DNA for the CDR3: TGTGCCAGTAGCAAACAGGGGGCGGCTACAAAACTAGCGGGGTACAATGAGCAGTTCTTC.

The chain carries TRBV5-1 and TRBJ2-5; tentative D call: TRBD2 (6 bases). The CDR3 contains 13 residues. Trimming stripped 2 bases from V and 4 bases from J, with 9 bases between. Germline V CDR1 and CDR2: SGHRS, YFSETQ. CDR3 bases: TGCGCCAGCAGCTTCGGGGGTGGAGAGACCCAGTACTTC. Amino acids: CASSFGGGETQYF.

This sequence joins TRBV4-1 and TRBJ1-2, with D unresolved. Germline loops: CDR1 MGHRA, CDR2 YSYEKL. V dropped 0 bases and J dropped 2 bases, with 7 bases sitting between them. This CDR3 is built from 14 residues. The CDR3 DNA reads as TGCGCCAGCAGCCAAGATTCCTTAAACTATGGCTACACCTTC. The encoded protein is CASSQDSLNYGYTF.

The chain has TRBV30 and TRBJ1-2; the D gene is possibly TRBD1 (5 bases). Trimming removed 2 bases from V and 5 bases from J, with 15 bases in between. The CDR3 is 14 residues long. Looked up from germline, CDR1 is GTSNPN and CDR2 is SVGIG (reference sequence). The CDR3: CAWSTGEGWYGYTF. CDR3 bases: TGTGCCTGGAGTACAGGTGAAGGTTGGTATGGCTACACCTTC.

The chain couples TRBV29-1 to TRBJ1-6; D might be TRBD1 (5 bases). CDR1 is SQVTM, CDR2 ANQGSEA, per germline. V lost 1 base and J lost 7, with 11 bases in between. CDR3 length equals 14 residues. The CDR3 DNA reads TGCAGCGTTGAAGGGCAGGGCTGGAATTCACCCCTCCACTTT. Translated, it gives CSVEGQGWNSPLHF.

As regards this clone: Other nucleotide sequences in the sample specify the same CDR3. The chain is built from TRBV7-2 and TRBJ1-2; 9 bases are shared with TRBD1. Germline V gives CDR1 SGHTA, CDR2 FQGNSA. This CDR3 region has 13 residues. Trimming removed 5 bases from V and 4 bases from J; junction bases left unmatched: 2. The CDR3 DNA is TGTGCCAGCAGCCCGGGACAGGGCTATGGCTACACCTTC. It translates to CASSPGQGYGYTF.

The chain is built from TRBV12-3 or TRBV12-4 and TRBJ1-2; 9 nucleotides line up with TRBD1. With V trimmed by 4 bases and J by 4 bases, 1 base remained unmatched. The CDR3 has 13 residues. Written as DNA, the CDR3 is TGTGCCAGCAGTTCGGACAGGGGCTATGGCTACACCTTC. It is translated as CASSSDRGYGYTF.